This T cell receptor (beta chain) originates from a study of blood T cell repertoires in COVID-19. Study overall: The United States, Italy and Spain supplied acute and convalescent COVID-19 samples. Sample material is recorded as cDNA or gDNA derived from T cells, B-cell-depleted T cells, or PBMCs.

Per the authors' pipeline: Nucleated cell counts were estimated from reference gene primer amplification. Using immunoSEQ multiplex PCR, the repertoire was profiled, and TCRdb retains in-frame clones only, with some absent. Clonal size and the V and J genes are those of that table, whereas D and trimming came from the DNA. The data show over 200,000 clones, with over 75% seen just once and 4% to 5.5% held by the top ten. The CDR3 covers 15 residues. Germline CDR1 is SGDLS and CDR2 is YYNGEE. The germline V and J ends were trimmed by 0 bases and 9 bases, with 16 bases remaining between them. The source of this sequence is a woman in her forties with acute or convalescent COVID-19. The sequenced sample was peripheral blood. The rearrangement uses TRBV9 and TRBJ2-1; D perhaps matches TRBD2 (5 bases). The CDR3 spells CASSVGYGVGIEQFF. CDR3 in DNA: TGTGCCAGCAGCGTAGGATACGGGGTCGGTATTGAGCAGTTCTTC.